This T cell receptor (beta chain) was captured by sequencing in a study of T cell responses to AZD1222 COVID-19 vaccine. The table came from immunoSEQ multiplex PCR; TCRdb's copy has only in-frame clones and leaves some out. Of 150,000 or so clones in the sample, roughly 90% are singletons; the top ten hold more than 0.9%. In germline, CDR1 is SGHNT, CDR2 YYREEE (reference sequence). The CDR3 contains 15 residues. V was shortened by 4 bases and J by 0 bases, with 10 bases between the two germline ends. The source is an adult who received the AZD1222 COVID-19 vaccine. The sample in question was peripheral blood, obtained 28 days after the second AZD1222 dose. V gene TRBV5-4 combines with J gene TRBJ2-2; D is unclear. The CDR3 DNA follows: TGTGCCAGCAGCGCCAGAGAAACGAACACCGGGGAGCTGTTTTTT. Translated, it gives CASSARETNTGELFF.